One sample yielded the 16 T cell receptor beta chains listed below, sequenced in a study of shared clonotypes between healthy human individuals. Sequencing used immunoSEQ multiplex PCR; TCRdb keeps in-frame clones, though not all of them. The profile shows around 2.1 million clones, almost 96% of them singletons. The sequenced material came from naive CD4+ T cells sorted from blood. The subset is: CD45RA+ positively selected. The receptors stem from a man aged 18 to 30 in good health.

A word on this clone: This sample also contains other DNA sequences that code for the same CDR3. The chain is built from TRBV10-1 and TRBJ1-1; possibly TRBD1 for D (6 bases). The CDR3 runs 14 residues. The germline gives CDR1 WNHNN, CDR2 SYGVQD (reference sequence). Trimming left V 3 bases short and J 1 base short, with 9 bases between. In nucleotides, the CDR3 is TGCGCCAGCAGTGAACGAGGGGGGAACACTGAAGCTTTCTTT. This sequence encodes CASSERGGNTEAFF.

This clone was recorded only once. CDR3 in DNA: TGTGCCAGCAGCGTAGATCCGGGGCAATTCCCTGGAAACACCATATATTTT. Translated, it gives CASSVDPGQFPGNTIYF. J is TRBJ1-3 and V is TRBV9; a weak D match, TRBD1 (5 bases). The CDR3 totals 17 residues. CDR1 is SGDLS, CDR2 YYNGEE, per germline. Trimming stripped 0 bases from V and 2 bases from J, with 15 bases between.

J is TRBJ2-3 and V is TRBV10-3; TRBD2 agrees at 12 bases. Germline loops: CDR1 ENHRY, CDR2 SYGVKD. V was pared by 5 bases and J by 1 base, with 7 bases of the junction left unmatched. This CDR3 is built from 17 residues. CDR3 sequence: CAISLPGLAGGTDTQYF. CDR3 DNA sequence: TGTGCCATCAGTCTACCGGGACTAGCGGGCGGCACAGATACGCAGTATTTT.

The rearrangement links TRBV19 to TRBJ1-5; possible D gene TRBD1, 5 bases. V was trimmed by 3 bases and J by 2 bases, leaving 11 bases between them. The CDR3 is 15 amino acids. The germline gives CDR1 LNHDA, CDR2 SQIVND (reference sequence). CDR3 nucleotides: TGTGCCAGTAGTATTTCGGGGGTTGGCAATCAGCCCCAGCATTTT. The encoded protein is CASSISGVGNQPQHF.

The rearrangement joins TRBV28 to TRBJ2-4, with D possibly being TRBD2 (7 bases). The germline V gene encodes CDR1 MDHEN and CDR2 SYDVKM. Trimming cost V 10 bases and J 1 base, with 17 bases left between them. The CDR3 totals 15 residues. As DNA, the CDR3 is TGTGCCACCTTAACAGGGAGGGTCGCCAAAAACATTCAGTACTTC. Amino acids: CATLTGRVAKNIQYF.

This chain connects TRBV5-1 to TRBJ2-3; TRBD1 or TRBD2 may be the D gene (6 bases each). CDR1 and CDR2 from the germline V gene are SGHRS and YFSETQ. Trimming removed 2 bases at V and 5 bases at J, with 15 bases between. The length of the CDR3 is 15 residues. DNA for the CDR3: TGCGCCAGCAGCTTATACGGGGGCCATGAAGATACGCAGTATTTT. This encodes CASSLYGGHEDTQYF.

The chain employs TRBV2 and TRBJ2-3, with TRBD2 matching 14 bases. Losses at the gene ends were 6 bases for V and 4 bases for J; bases not matched to a gene: 12. Germline V gene lookup returns CDR1 SNHLY and CDR2 FYNNEI. The CDR3 is 18 residues long. The CDR3 DNA sequence: TGTGCCAGCAGCCGCATCAGGACTAGCGGGAGGAGACCAGATACGCAGTATTTT. Its translation is CASSRIRTSGRRPDTQYF.

Note on this clone: Distinct nucleotide sequences in the sample also encode this CDR3. The CDR3 reads CASSLLAGGTGELFF. The DNA of the CDR3 is TGCGCCAGCAGCTTGCTAGCGGGAGGAACCGGGGAGCTGTTTTTT. The chain is built from TRBV5-1 and TRBJ2-2; 11 nucleotides match TRBD2. Germline values: CDR1 SGHRS, CDR2 YFSETQ. With V trimmed by 1 base and J by 5 bases, 1 base remained unmatched. The CDR3 is 15 amino acids.

J is TRBJ2-5 and V is TRBV28; a weak D match, TRBD1 (6 bases). Germline CDR1 reads MDHEN; CDR2 reads SYDVKM. The CDR3 runs 16 residues. Trimming removed 2 bases from V and 7 bases from J, with 20 bases in between. CDR3 in amino acids: CASSLETTGYGVTQYF. In DNA form, the CDR3 reads TGTGCCAGCAGTTTAGAAACAACAGGGTATGGCGTGACCCAGTACTTC.

This clone is a singleton in its sample. The V call is TRBV6-1, the J call TRBJ1-5; a weak D match, TRBD1 (6 bases). The germline V gene encodes CDR1 MNHNS and CDR2 SASEGT. This CDR3 region has 17 residues. Trimming shortened V by 1 base and J by 2 bases, and 15 bases separated the two germline ends. The chain's CDR3 is CASSEERQARGNQPQHF. CDR3 nucleotides: TGTGCCAGCAGTGAAGAACGACAGGCCCGGGGCAATCAGCCCCAGCATTTT.

In nucleotides, the CDR3 is TGTGCCAGCAGTCCGGCAGGAGCCGGCTCTGGAAACACCATATATTTT. This codes for CASSPAGAGSGNTIYF. The rearrangement uses TRBV6-6 and TRBJ1-3, with D unclear. V was clipped by 5 bases and J by 0 bases, with 14 bases between them. The CDR3 has 16 amino acids. Germline V lookup: CDR1 MNHNY, CDR2 SVGAGI (reference sequence).

The rearrangement links TRBV5-1 to TRBJ2-3; D ambiguous. The CDR3 is 15 amino acids. Trimming took off 6 bases at V and 1 base at J, with 15 bases between the two ends. Looked up from germline, CDR1 is SGHRS and CDR2 is YFSETQ. The CDR3 loop is CASNLNSPGTDTQYF. CDR3 in DNA: TGCGCCAGCAATCTAAACAGTCCAGGCACAGATACGCAGTATTTT.

This clone was picked up a small number of times. The V call is TRBV7-9, the J call TRBJ1-1, with 7 nucleotides matching TRBD1. There are 15 residues in the CDR3. V was clipped by 6 bases and J by 4 bases; unmatched bases: 11. From germline, CDR1 is SEHNR and CDR2 FQNEAQ (reference sequence). CDR3 DNA: TGTGCCAGCAGGTCTACAGGGGCGGAGGGCACTGAAGCTTTCTTT. Its translation is CASRSTGAEGTEAFF.

This rearrangement joins TRBV6-5 to TRBJ1-3; D gene ambiguous. Germline CDR1 MNHEY, CDR2 SVGAGI. The length of the CDR3 is 16 residues. Trimming removed 0 bases from V and 4 bases from J, with 13 bases in between. The CDR3 bases are TGTGCCAGCAGTTACTCTCGGGGAGCGACAGGAAACACCATATATTTT. This sequence encodes CASSYSRGATGNTIYF.

The chain recombines TRBV10-3 with TRBJ1-1; possible D gene TRBD1, 5 bases. The V gene's germline CDR1 is ENHRY and CDR2 SYGVKD. V shed 4 bases and J shed 3 bases, with 15 bases lying between them. This CDR3 region has 15 residues. Here the CDR3 DNA reads TGTGCCATCAGTGGCCCCCTGCAGGGTCACACTGAAGCTTTCTTT. Translating it yields CAISGPLQGHTEAFF.

The chain combines TRBV28 with TRBJ1-4; 7 nucleotides align to TRBD1. This CDR3 is built from 16 residues. Germline loops: CDR1 MDHEN, CDR2 SYDVKM. V was pared by 4 bases and J by 7 bases, with 12 bases of the junction left unmatched. The CDR3 DNA sequence: TGTGCCAGCAGTTCAGTAGGGGGACAGCCCGGTGAAAAACTGTTTTTT. This sequence encodes CASSSVGGQPGEKLFF.